This T cell receptor (beta chain) is drawn from a study of blood T cell repertoires in COVID-19 (dated by TCRdb to about 2020). About the full investigation: The collaborator samples originated in the United States, Italy and Spain and spanned the acute and convalescent phases of COVID-19. The repertoires were made available in a free public database intended to serve as a resource for research on the immune response to SARS-CoV-2. HLA class I and class II types, where available, came from metadata supplied by the sample provider rather than from assay-based typing. Subjects who had been exposed to COVID-19, were actively infected with it, or had recovered from it provided the deeply sampled blood TCRbeta repertoires that made up the dataset. The material from the prospective study consisted of cDNA or gDNA derived from T cells, B-cell-depleted T cells, or PBMCs. Sample metadata almost always included a de-identified subject ID, COVID-19 status, age in years and sex. The samples were drawn from two sources: the first 160 participants of the ongoing ImmuneRACE study, and approximately 1,300 subjects contributed by 6 global collaborators.

On this clone itself: Its antigen target is currently unknown. No base quality information exists; no much larger clone differs at one position.

Collaborating institutions collected whole blood in K2EDTA tubes following their own protocols. For TCRbeta analysis, collaborator samples were shipped as frozen whole blood, as isolated PBMCs, or as DNA extracted from either sample type. The immunoSEQ Assay, a bias-controlled multiplex PCR, was used to amplify TCRbeta CDR3 regions from genomic DNA. The original pipeline was this. Nucleated cell counts per sample were estimated from amplification of reference gene primers within the assay. To quantify the absolute abundance of each unique TCRbeta CDR3 rearrangement, sequence reads were collapsed and filtered. For each sample, productive Simpson clonality was calculated as the square root of Simpson's diversity index across productive rearrangements. The clones in this table, taken by TCRdb from immuneACCESS, are in-frame only. Not every clone is retained; where verified, under half of the shortfall comes from an unresolved V gene, and the cause of the rest is unknown. V and J calls and clone size follow that table, whereas D and trimming were derived from the DNA. This sample comprises about 220,000 clones, 84% of them detected only once. The ten largest account for about 10% of the sample.

The CDR3 goes from the cysteine to the phenylalanine over 15 residues. The sequence is cut down to CDR3 DNA, 45 bases in frame from base 1. Trimming takes 7 bases off V and 5 bases off J; junction bases not matched to a gene: 9. Sequences ENHRY (CDR1) and SYGVKD (CDR2) are obtained from the germline V gene. General study outcomes and caveats: The amount of clinical and demographic metadata varied by source and participant and was provided uncurated.

The sequence was obtained from a man in his fifties with active or convalescent COVID-19. The rearranged chain carries TRBV10-3 and TRBJ1-2, with TRBD1 matching 11 junction bases. The sample was peripheral blood. CDR3 loop: CAINPGQGASYGYTF. The DNA is TGTGCCATCAACCCCGGACAGGGGGCTTCTTATGGCTACACCTTC.